Presented here are 13 T cell receptor beta chains from one specimen sequenced in a study of cytomegalovirus exposure and HLA in healthy donors. Researchers ran the PCR with 60 Vbeta and 13 Jbeta primers. The repertoire was sequenced with immunoSEQ multiplex PCR; TCRdb's copy has only in-frame clones and lacks some. The sample holds around 200,000 clones, 65% to 90% seen once. Material for sequencing was PBMCs. These receptors all come from a middle-aged man in good health and CMV-seropositive.

This chain joins TRBV6-5 and TRBJ2-7; the match to TRBD2 covers 11 bases. The junction had 5 bases not matched to a gene; V was cut back by 2 bases and J by 2 bases. CDR1 and CDR2 (germline): MNHEY, SVGAGI. This CDR3 has 16 residues. CDR3 sequence (DNA): TGTGCCAGCAGTTACCCCATAGCGGGGGGGCCCTACGAGCAGTACTTC. This codes for CASSYPIAGGPYEQYF.

This clone has only a few counts. The J gene is TRBJ1-2, the V gene TRBV6-5; a possible D gene is TRBD1 (5 bases). This CDR3 has 15 amino acids. Germline CDR1 MNHEY, CDR2 SVGAGI. V was trimmed by 2 bases and J by 1 base, leaving 11 bases between them. The CDR3, as DNA: TGTGCCAGCAGTTACAAGCAGGGATATAACTATGGCTACACCTTC. It is translated as CASSYKQGYNYGYTF.

The table lists this clone with a few counts. The rearrangement links TRBV15 to TRBJ2-3; TRBD1 matches 7 bases. V lost 0 bases, J lost 6 bases, and 6 bases stayed unmatched. Germline values: CDR1 LNHNV, CDR2 YYDKDF (reference sequence). The CDR3 consists of 15 residues. CDR3 sequence reads: CATSRESTGRDTQYF. CDR3 nucleotide sequence: TGTGCCACCAGCAGAGAATCGACAGGGCGGGATACGCAGTATTTT. The full variable domain, completed using reference TRBV15 and TRBJ2-3, is DAMVIQNPRYQVTQFGKPVTLSCSQTLNHNVMYWYQQKSSQAPKLLFHYYDKDFNNEADTPDNFQSRRPNTSFCFLDIRSPGLGDTAMYLCATSRESTGRDTQYFGPGTRLTVL.

This chain's CDR3 is CASSLSGITEAFF. As DNA, the CDR3 is TGTGCCAGCAGCTTAAGCGGGATCACTGAAGCTTTCTTT. The V and J genes are TRBV7-3 and TRBJ1-1, with D unresolved. Per germline, CDR1 SGHTA and CDR2 FQGTGA. V lost 1 base to trimming and J lost 4 bases, with 7 bases between them. The CDR3 is 13 residues long.

The sample holds a few counts of this clone. The gene calls are TRBV7-3 and TRBJ2-2, with D possibly matching TRBD2 (6 bases). The germline V gene encodes CDR1 SGHTA and CDR2 FQGTGA. This CDR3 region has 16 residues. V lost 5 bases and J 4 bases, leaving 17 bases between the germline ends. The CDR3 spells CASSPLKLEGTGELFF. CDR3 nucleotide sequence: TGTGCCAGCAGCCCCCTCAAGCTGGAGGGCACCGGGGAGCTGTTTTTT.

The chain recombines TRBV27 with TRBJ2-1, with a weak D call TRBD2 (6 bases). The CDR3 totals 16 residues. Trimming removed 1 base at V and 3 bases at J, with 13 bases between. Germline V gives CDR1 MNHEY, CDR2 SMNVEV (reference sequence). This CDR3 reads CASSLLTAGRYNEQFF. CDR3 in DNA: TGTGCCAGCAGTTTATTGACGGCGGGGCGCTACAATGAGCAGTTCTTC.

V usage is TRBV15 and J usage is TRBJ2-1, with D possibly being TRBD2 (7 bases). Germline loops: CDR1 LNHNV, CDR2 YYDKDF (reference sequence). Trimming stripped 6 bases from V and 6 bases from J, with 15 bases between. CDR3 length equals 14 residues. The CDR3 region has the DNA TGTGCCACCAGTCGGGGGGACACGTTCAATGAGCAGTTCTTC. This encodes CATSRGDTFNEQFF.

The chain has TRBV5-5 and TRBJ2-3; D is uncertain. V lost 0 bases to trimming and J lost 2 bases, with 7 bases between them. The CDR3 has 14 amino acids. Looked up from germline, CDR1 is SGHKS and CDR2 is YYEKEE (reference sequence). In nucleotides, the CDR3 is TGTGCCAGCAGCTTGGACTCCTCCACAGATACGCAGTATTTT. Amino acids: CASSLDSSTDTQYF.

This sequence joins TRBV2 and TRBJ2-5; 14 bases fit TRBD2. V gave up 3 bases and J gave up 1 base; unmatched junction bases: 19. This CDR3 spans 22 amino acids. Germline V gene data show CDR1 as SNHLY and CDR2 as FYNNEI. CDR3 DNA sequence: TGTGCCAGCAGTGATACCACTTTTGAGCCGGGACTAGCGGGGGCAACCCAAGAGACCCAGTACTTC. This codes for CASSDTTFEPGLAGATQETQYF.

This clone was counted a single time. The chain employs TRBV28 and TRBJ1-4, with D hard to call. Germline V gene data show CDR1 as MDHEN and CDR2 as SYDVKM. The V end lost 7 bases, the J end lost 8 bases, and 20 bases lay between the germline ends. This CDR3 has 15 amino acids. This CDR3 is CASTRSAPLGEKLFF. The CDR3 DNA reads TGTGCCAGCACCCGCTCCGCTCCGCTGGGCGAAAAACTGTTTTTT.

V gene TRBV7-6 combines with J gene TRBJ2-3; 7 bases agree with TRBD2. The J segment lost 5 bases and the V segment lost 5 bases, leaving 7 bases of the junction unmatched. CDR3 length equals 14 residues. The V gene's germline CDR1 is SGHVS and CDR2 FNYEAQ. CDR3: CASSSSGLGDTQYF. In DNA form, the CDR3 reads TGTGCCAGCAGCAGTAGCGGGTTGGGAGATACGCAGTATTTT.

This sequence joins TRBV6-6 and TRBJ2-1; the D is unclear. The germline gives CDR1 MNHNY, CDR2 SVGAGI (reference sequence). This CDR3 region has 14 residues. Trimming shortened V by 0 bases and J by 8 bases, and 11 bases separated the two germline ends. CDR3 amino acids: CASSYSPGSDEQFF. The CDR3 DNA sequence: TGTGCCAGCAGTTACTCCCCCGGGTCCGATGAGCAGTTCTTC.

The chain couples TRBV27 to TRBJ2-3, with a tentative D call TRBD1 (6 bases). Germline CDR1 MNHEY, CDR2 SMNVEV (reference sequence). This CDR3 has 15 residues. The V end was cut by 3 bases, the J end by 0 bases, with 10 bases between. CDR3 DNA sequence: TGTGCCAGCAGTTTTGTGGGGGCTAGCACAGATACGCAGTATTTT. Its translation is CASSFVGASTDTQYF.